The present entry profiles one T cell receptor (beta chain) with its context. Unmatched junction bases numbered 6, after V lost 2 bases and J lost 1 base. The germline CDR1 and CDR2 sequences are KGHSH and LQKENI. The CDR3 extends over 16 amino acids. These data come from a study of blood T cell repertoires in COVID-19. In the study's own analysis: From reference gene primer amplification, estimates of nucleated cell counts were derived. TCRdb's copy holds only in-frame clones and misses some; the assay was immunoSEQ multiplex PCR. V and J calls plus clone size are reproduced from that table; the DNA served to infer D and trimming. The sample lists approximately 88,000 clones, around 81% occurring once.

The sequenced sample was peripheral blood. The chain carries TRBV18 and TRBJ2-3; 7 nucleotides line up with TRBD1. The clonotype originates from a man aged 45-60 years who had recovered from COVID-19. Here the CDR3 DNA reads TGTGCCAGCTCACCAAAACTCACAGGGGGCACAGATACGCAGTATTTT. Residues: CASSPKLTGGTDTQYF.